These 6 T cell receptor beta chains came from one sample sequenced in a study of OX40 agonist ivuxolimab in advanced cancers. Profiled with immunoSEQ multiplex PCR; TCRdb holds only in-frame clones, not every one. This sample yields about 64,000 clones, of which 84% are seen a single time; over 2% belongs to the top ten. This material consisted of CD4+ or CD8+ T cells sorted from blood, taken in a trial of the OX40 agonist ivuxolimab. The receptors here all came from an adult with an advanced solid tumor such as melanoma, head and neck, liver or kidney cancer.

The chain recombines TRBV28 with TRBJ2-5; unclear D gene. The CDR3 is made up of 13 amino acids. The germline V and J ends were trimmed by 3 bases and 5 bases, with 10 bases remaining between them. The germline CDR1 and CDR2 sequences are MDHEN and SYDVKM. CDR3 DNA sequence: TGTGCCAGCAGTTTGGGTGTCGACGAGACCCAGTACTTC. It encodes CASSLGVDETQYF.

The genes are TRBV15 and TRBJ2-1, with D hard to call. The CDR3 is 13 amino acids. Trimming took off 2 bases at V and 4 bases at J, with 6 bases between the two ends. Germline CDR1 reads LNHNV; CDR2 reads YYDKDF (reference sequence). CDR3 sequence: CATSRKSYNEQFF. The DNA for the CDR3 is TGTGCCACCAGCAGAAAGAGTTACAATGAGCAGTTCTTC.

The chain joins TRBV7-9 to TRBJ1-1; 7 positions agree with TRBD1. Germline V gene sequence: CDR1 SEHNR, CDR2 FQNEAQ (reference sequence). The V segment lost 5 bases and the J segment 4 bases; nucleotides outside the gene matches: 4. The CDR3 covers 13 residues. The CDR3 DNA reads as TGTGCCAGCAGCCAAACAGGGGTCACTGAAGCTTTCTTT. This encodes CASSQTGVTEAFF.

This chain links TRBV6-5 with TRBJ2-1, with 8 positions matching TRBD2. This CDR3 contains 15 residues. The V gene end was trimmed by 2 bases and the J gene end by 8 bases; junction bases not matched to a gene: 8. Germline V gene data show CDR1 as MNHEY and CDR2 as SVGAGI. Here the CDR3 DNA reads TGTGCCAGCAGTTACGAGCGGGGGCGACTGCATGAGCAGTTCTTC. It is translated as CASSYERGRLHEQFF.

The chain links TRBV19 to TRBJ1-1; D is ambiguous. CDR1 and CDR2 from the germline V gene are LNHDA and SQIVND (reference sequence). Trimming removed 0 bases from V and 8 bases from J, with 4 bases in between. The CDR3 loop spans 11 amino acids. The CDR3 is CASSIDLEAFF. CDR3 sequence (DNA): TGTGCCAGTAGTATAGACTTAGAAGCTTTCTTT.

The chain uses TRBV19 and TRBJ1-5; unclear D gene. V lost 4 bases, J lost 0 bases, and 7 bases lay in between. Germline CDR1 and CDR2: LNHDA and SQIVND (reference sequence). The CDR3 contains 14 residues. The CDR3 reads CASSRWASNQPQHF. CDR3 nucleotide sequence: TGTGCCAGTAGTAGATGGGCTAGCAATCAGCCCCAGCATTTT.